This T cell receptor (beta chain) was obtained from a study of shared clonotypes between healthy human individuals. The sample holds one count of this clone. The length of the CDR3 is 14 residues. The V and J ends lost 7 bases and 3 bases respectively, with 12 bases between them. The germline V gene encodes CDR1 SNHLY and CDR2 FYNNEI. The repertoire was sequenced with immunoSEQ multiplex PCR; TCRdb's copy has only in-frame clones and lacks some. The sample consists of under 600,000 clones, about 80% of them appearing once. The sequence derives from a middle-aged woman in good health. Some clones in this sample may be carry-over from other donors' samples. Sequenced input: PBMCs. The rearrangement links TRBV2 to TRBJ2-2, with a weak D call TRBD2 (6 bases). The CDR3 here is CASNSGVYTGELFF. In nucleotides, the CDR3 is TGTGCCAGCAATAGCGGCGTTTACACCGGGGAGCTGTTTTTT.